The clone carrying this T cell receptor (beta chain) came up a few times. Its specificity is not known. The source of the blood RNA was unsorted whole blood, and germline DNA was extracted as well. Total RNA amounting to 500 ng was the source from which TCR beta cDNA was made with a constant-region primer. It was through three nested multiplex PCR rounds of slightly modified ARM-PCR that TCR beta libraries arose. Using its own MiXCR run on the multiplex PCR reads, TCRdb lists one record per CDR3 protein. The profile shows approximately 320,000 distinct CDR3 sequences, roughly 60% of them singletons. The data are from a study of tumor-infiltrating lymphocytes in primary liver carcinoma. About the study: Surgeons treated the primary liver carcinoma of the patients by surgical resection.

Study-level findings and limits: Compared with tumor region pairs, tumor-adjacent and tumor-blood pairs overlapped less.

Sequencing input: peripheral blood. The clonotype originates from a woman aged 25 to 39 with primary liver carcinoma and hepatitis B virus infection.

The CDR3 DNA follows: TGTGCCTGGGGACTAGCGGTAACCTACGAGCAGTACTTC. Its translation is CAWGLAVTYEQYF. This sequence joins TRBV30 and TRBJ2-7; TRBD2 agrees at 10 bases. CDR3 size: 13 residues. The V gene's germline CDR1 is GTSNPN and CDR2 SVGIG (reference sequence). Germline trimming cut 5 bases from V and 2 bases from J; bases unmatched to any gene: 3.